The 29 T cell receptor beta chains below were found in one sample sequenced in a study of preoperative IRX-2 immunotherapy in early breast cancer. Treatment noted: preoperative locoregional IRX-2 cytokine immunotherapy. TCRdb keeps only in-frame clones here, not all; method: immunoSEQ multiplex PCR. The table includes approximately 96,000 clones, around 86% detected once. The input for sequencing was tumor tissue, taken after IRX-2 immunotherapy. Receptors were obtained from a human donor with breast cancer.

The chain combines TRBV30 with TRBJ1-2; no firm D call. The CDR3 covers 12 residues. Looked up from germline, CDR1 is GTSNPN and CDR2 is SVGIG (reference sequence). Trimming stripped 1 base from V and 4 bases from J, with 7 bases between. CDR3 DNA sequence: TGTGCCTGGAGTGAAGGGTTCTATGGCTACACCTTC. It codes for CAWSEGFYGYTF.

The rearrangement joins TRBV5-1 to TRBJ2-6; D remains unclear. CDR1 is SGHRS and CDR2 is YFSETQ in the germline V gene. CDR3 length: 14 residues. Trimming cost V 4 bases and J 2 bases, with 7 bases left between them. This CDR3 is CASSEVTGANVLTF. DNA for the CDR3: TGCGCCAGCAGCGAGGTGACTGGGGCCAACGTCCTGACTTTC.

This chain links TRBV12-5 with TRBJ1-2; D uncertain. Germline CDR1 LGHNT, CDR2 FRNRAP. This CDR3 spans 13 amino acids. V lost 2 bases to trimming and J lost 3 bases, with 7 bases between them. In DNA, the CDR3 is TGTGCTAGTGGTTTGTTGGGAGACTATGGCTACACCTTC. Encoded protein: CASGLLGDYGYTF.

V gene TRBV5-1 combines with J gene TRBJ2-7; either TRBD1 or TRBD2 may fit D (5 bases each). The germline V gene encodes CDR1 SGHRS and CDR2 YFSETQ. The V and J ends lost 0 bases and 9 bases respectively, with 25 bases between them. This CDR3 contains 17 residues. Here the CDR3 reads CASSLGHPGTTHGGQYF. In DNA form, the CDR3 reads TGCGCCAGCAGCTTGGGGCACCCCGGGACGACCCATGGGGGGCAGTACTTC.

This chain links TRBV19 with TRBJ1-2, with TRBD1 identical over 7 bases. This CDR3 comprises 15 residues. The junction had 8 bases not matched to a gene; V was cut back by 3 bases and J by 4 bases. Germline values: CDR1 LNHDA, CDR2 SQIVND (reference sequence). CDR3 DNA: TGTGCCAGTAGTATGGTGGAGGGGGCCGGCTATGGCTACACCTTC. It is translated as CASSMVEGAGYGYTF.

This clone was seen only a few times. J is TRBJ2-1 and V is TRBV11-3; D is undetermined. Germline V gene lookup returns CDR1 SGHNT and CDR2 YENEEA. The germline V and J ends were trimmed by 5 bases and 3 bases, with 11 bases remaining between them. The length of the CDR3 is 14 residues. CDR3 DNA sequence: TGTGCCAGCAGCCGCGTGGACGGCTACAATGAGCAGTTCTTC. Its protein is CASSRVDGYNEQFF.

The V call is TRBV29-1, the J call TRBJ1-3; D remains ambiguous. Trimming took 4 bases from V and 4 from J, leaving 11 bases between them. Germline V gene data show CDR1 as SQVTM and CDR2 as ANQGSEA. The CDR3 extends over 13 amino acids. The CDR3 protein is CSVAPTLGNTIYF. The CDR3 DNA is TGCAGCGTTGCGCCTACTCTGGGAAACACCATATATTTT.

The chain combines TRBV10-1 with TRBJ1-4; D call uncertain. The ends were cut back, 2 bases at V and 3 bases at J, with 4 bases in the middle. CDR1 and CDR2 (germline): WNHNN, SYGVQD (reference sequence). The CDR3 covers 13 residues. CDR3 sequence: CASSETANEKLFF. The CDR3 DNA sequence: TGCGCCAGCAGTGAGACGGCTAATGAAAAACTGTTTTTT.

Remarks on this clone: The junction shows a germline mismatch at one end, possibly a read error. The V gene is TRBV6-8, the J gene TRBJ1-1; the match to TRBD1 covers 7 bases. Germline loops: CDR1 MNHGY, CDR2 SAAAGT. The CDR3 has 13 residues. CDR3 loop: CAISTGANTEAFF. As DNA, the CDR3 is TGTGCCATCAGTACAGGGGCCAACACTGAAGCTTTCTTT.

This clone was seen once. The genes are TRBV7-7 and TRBJ2-3; TRBD2 aligns across 13 bases. The CDR3 sequence is 16 residues long. Germline trimming cut 5 bases from V and 2 bases from J; bases unmatched to any gene: 4. Germline CDR1 SSHAT, CDR2 FNYEAQ (reference sequence). The CDR3 sequence: CASSPGLAGATDTQYF. The DNA for the CDR3 is TGTGCCAGCAGCCCAGGACTAGCGGGAGCCACAGATACGCAGTATTTT.

This chain joins TRBV12-5 and TRBJ1-1; D not resolved. Germline loops: CDR1 LGHNT, CDR2 FRNRAP. CDR3 length: 12 residues. This CDR3 is CARRTDDTEAFF. In DNA form, the CDR3 reads TGTGCCAGAAGGACCGATGATACTGAAGCTTTCTTT.

This sequence joins TRBV6-8 and TRBJ1-5; weak D call: TRBD1 (5 bases). V lost 8 bases, J lost 4 bases, and 15 bases lay in between. The CDR3 spans 14 residues. Per germline, CDR1 MNHGY and CDR2 SAAAGT. CDR3 bases: TGTGCCAGCTCTAAGGGGACGTTTAATCAGCCCCAGCATTTT. Residues: CASSKGTFNQPQHF.

The V call is TRBV11-3, the J call TRBJ1-3; D not resolved. Between the trimmed V and J ends, which lost 5 bases and 6 bases, there was a span of 17 bases. The CDR3 spans 15 residues. The germline V gene encodes CDR1 SGHNT and CDR2 YENEEA. CDR3 residues: CASSTNFGVVNTIYF. CDR3 DNA: TGTGCCAGCAGCACCAATTTCGGAGTGGTAAACACCATATATTTT.

This chain links TRBV30 with TRBJ2-3; TRBD1 agrees at 8 bases. The V gene end was trimmed by 5 bases and the J gene end by 6 bases; junction bases not matched to a gene: 7. The germline V gene has CDR1 GTSNPN and CDR2 SVGIG (reference sequence). The CDR3 loop spans 13 amino acids. CDR3: CAWAGQGPDTQYF. As DNA, the CDR3 is TGTGCCTGGGCCGGACAGGGCCCCGATACGCAGTATTTT.

The chain recombines TRBV9 with TRBJ1-4, with no clear D. The length of the CDR3 is 13 residues. V dropped 5 bases and J dropped 7 bases, with 12 bases sitting between them. Germline V gives CDR1 SGDLS, CDR2 YYNGEE. The CDR3 DNA reads TGTGCCAGCAGTACACACAGCGGTGAAAAACTGTTTTTT. Protein sequence: CASSTHSGEKLFF.

A single count supports this clone. The V and J genes are TRBV29-1 and TRBJ2-7, with 13 bases aligning to TRBD2. The germline gives CDR1 SQVTM, CDR2 ANQGSEA. J was trimmed by 4 bases and V by 1 base; bases with no gene match: 4. CDR3 length equals 15 residues. The CDR3 DNA reads as TGCAGCGTTGAAGTAATGGGACTAGCGGGATACGAGCAGTACTTC. Translating gives CSVEVMGLAGYEQYF.

V and J are TRBV6-8 and TRBJ1-1; D not certain. V dropped 8 bases and J dropped 3 bases, with 10 bases sitting between them. This CDR3 is 12 amino acids long. Germline CDR1 is MNHGY and CDR2 is SAAAGT. CDR3 sequence reads: CASGFGYTEAFF. As DNA, the CDR3 is TGTGCCAGCGGTTTCGGATACACTGAAGCTTTCTTT.

The J gene is TRBJ1-1, the V gene TRBV29-1; D remains ambiguous. CDR1 SQVTM and CDR2 ANQGSEA come from the germline V gene. The ends were cut back, 7 bases at V and 7 bases at J, with 16 bases in the middle. The CDR3 loop spans 12 amino acids. In DNA form, the CDR3 reads TGCAGCGCAGAGTTGGCGTCGGGTGAAGCTTTCTTT. Amino acids: CSAELASGEAFF. Together with reference TRBV29-1 and TRBJ1-1, the CDR3 gives the full variable domain: SAVISQKPSRDICQRGTSLTIQCQVDSQVTMMFWYRQQPGQSLTLIATANQGSEATYESGFVIDKFPISRPNLTFSTLTVSNMSPEDSSIYLCSAELASGEAFFGQGTRLTVV.

The J gene is TRBJ2-2, the V gene TRBV28, with D maybe TRBD1 (5 bases). The CDR3 loop spans 14 amino acids. The V gene's germline CDR1 is MDHEN and CDR2 SYDVKM. V was pared by 1 base and J by 6 bases, with 9 bases between. The CDR3 spells CASSLLGLSGELFF. The CDR3 nucleotides are TGTGCCAGCAGTTTATTGGGGCTGTCCGGGGAGCTGTTTTTT.

The chain has TRBV27 and TRBJ1-2, with D perhaps TRBD1 (6 bases). CDR3 length: 13 amino acids. Germline CDR1 MNHEY, CDR2 SMNVEV (reference sequence). The V and J ends lost 3 bases and 8 bases respectively, with 13 bases between them. The CDR3 spells CASSFDRFEGYTF. CDR3 DNA sequence: TGTGCCAGCAGTTTCGACAGGTTCGAGGGCTACACCTTC.

This clone was seen more than once but under ten times. CDR3 sequence: CASSLEQGGGYTF. Written as DNA, the CDR3 is TGTGCCAGCAGCTTAGAGCAGGGCGGTGGCTACACCTTC. This chain links TRBV7-1 with TRBJ1-2; TRBD1 might be the D (5 bases). TRBV7-1 is an ORF; its function is uncertain. CDR3 length: 13 residues. Trimming removed 4 bases from V and 7 bases from J, with 13 bases in between.

The J gene is TRBJ2-2, the V gene TRBV6-8; TRBD1 is a possible D gene (6 bases). CDR1 is MNHGY, CDR2 SAAAGT, per germline. This CDR3 comprises 14 residues. Deletions cut 10 bases from V and 1 base from J, with 13 bases between. The CDR3 loop reads CAIRWTENTGELFF. CDR3 nucleotides: TGTGCCATCCGATGGACAGAGAACACCGGGGAGCTGTTTTTT.

V usage is TRBV6-8 and J usage is TRBJ1-3; TRBD1 matches at 7 bases. Germline-derived CDR1 and CDR2 are MNHGY and SAAAGT. V trimming: 9 bases; J trimming: 0 bases; junction bases outside the gene matches: 8. The CDR3 extends over 15 amino acids. The CDR3 DNA follows: TGTGCCAGTCAACAGGGGATTATCTCTGGAAACACCATATATTTT. This sequence encodes CASQQGIISGNTIYF.

This chain uses TRBV15 with TRBJ2-7, with unresolved D. This CDR3 is built from 19 residues. Per germline, CDR1 LNHNV and CDR2 YYDKDF (reference sequence). The V and J ends lost 0 bases and 0 bases respectively, with 21 bases between them. The CDR3 sequence is CATSRDLSLIQRGSYEQYF. The DNA for the CDR3 is TGTGCCACCAGCAGAGATCTTTCACTGATTCAGAGAGGCTCCTACGAGCAGTACTTC. Full variable domain (remainder filled in from reference TRBV15 and TRBJ2-7): DAMVIQNPRYQVTQFGKPVTLSCSQTLNHNVMYWYQQKSSQAPKLLFHYYDKDFNNEADTPDNFQSRRPNTSFCFLDIRSPGLGDTAMYLCATSRDLSLIQRGSYEQYFGPGTRLTVT.

The CDR3: CASSPPGLGFSEQFF. The DNA of the CDR3 is TGTGCCAGCAGCCCCCCGGGACTAGGTTTTAGCGAGCAGTTCTTC. The chain recombines TRBV11-3 with TRBJ2-1; 8 bases line up with TRBD2. The CDR3 is 15 amino acids. The V gene end was trimmed by 5 bases and the J gene end by 10 bases; junction bases not matched to a gene: 13. The germline gives CDR1 SGHNT, CDR2 YENEEA.

Points on this clone: Other DNA sequences within the sample encode an identical CDR3. The genes are TRBV18 and TRBJ1-1; no firm D call. This CDR3 comprises 13 residues. Trimming took off 3 bases at V and 0 bases at J, with 5 bases between the two ends. Germline V gene data show CDR1 as KGHSH and CDR2 as LQKENI. The CDR3 nucleotides are TGTGCCAGCTCACCTTCGCTGAACACTGAAGCTTTCTTT. Translation: CASSPSLNTEAFF.

The chain carries TRBV14 and TRBJ1-3; unclear D gene. This CDR3 contains 15 residues. Germline loops: CDR1 SGHDN, CDR2 FVKESK. Between the trimmed V and J ends, which lost 4 bases and 6 bases, there was a span of 16 bases. The CDR3 nucleotides are TGTGCCAGCAGCCGAAACTTGGTGCTAAAAAACACCATATATTTT. Translation gives CASSRNLVLKNTIYF.

The chain joins TRBV6-8 to TRBJ2-7; TRBD2 agrees at 9 bases. The ends lost 10 bases at V and 6 bases at J; junction bases unmatched: 13. The CDR3 sequence is 14 residues long. Looked up from germline, CDR1 is MNHGY and CDR2 is SAAAGT. DNA for the CDR3: TGTGCCATCAGGGAGGGACTAGCAGAGAGCGAGCAGTACTTC. It specifies CAIREGLAESEQYF.

V gene TRBV19 combines with J gene TRBJ2-1; 7 bases line up with TRBD2. The CDR3 covers 13 residues. V lost 5 bases, J lost 8 bases, and 6 bases stayed unmatched. Germline CDR1 LNHDA, CDR2 SQIVND (reference sequence). CDR3 in amino acids: CASSPGLVYEQFF. The CDR3 bases are TGTGCCAGTAGTCCTGGACTAGTTTATGAGCAGTTCTTC.